The clone carrying this TCR beta chain was counted at least ten times. The data belong to a study of T cells after yellow fever vaccination. Template switching with 5'RACE generated the TCR cDNA and added a universal primer site and UMIs. TCRdb fed the 5' RACE reads into MiXCR, producing one record per CDR3 protein. Found here are 25,000 to 40,000 distinct CDR3 sequences, 6.5% to 8% of them singletons; the top ten hold about 20%. The sequencing used PBMCs, either bulk or a sorted T-cell subset (CD4+, CD8+, memory, or dextramer-sorted; not recorded which), collected on the day of the first yellow fever vaccination. This TCR came from a man between 18 and 29 years old who received the YFV17D yellow fever vaccine.

CDR3 sequence (DNA): TGTGCCAGCAGTTTTATAGATCAGCCCCAGCATTTT. Encoded protein: CASSFIDQPQHF. The V call is TRBV27, the J call TRBJ1-5, with D uncertain. The CDR3 is 12 residues long. Germline V lookup: CDR1 MNHEY, CDR2 SMNVEV (reference sequence). Trimming took 3 bases from V and 5 from J, leaving 5 bases between them.